The 23 T cell receptor beta chains below were found in one sample sequenced in a study of blood T cells in healthy people across ages. The use of a sample-barcoded 5' primer and a J-beta primer mix characterized a second PCR of roughly 6 to 12 cycles. TCRdb independently ran MiXCR on the 5' RACE reads; one entry per CDR3 protein. The sample holds about 1.1 million distinct CDR3 sequences, 30% to 40% seen once. The sample taken for sequencing was blood. The receptors here all came from a man aged 18-30 years in good health.

V gene TRBV12-3 or TRBV12-4 combines with J gene TRBJ2-3; TRBD2 matches at 8 bases. CDR3 length: 14 residues. Losses at the gene ends were 5 bases for V and 8 bases for J; bases not matched to a gene: 9. The CDR3 sequence is CASSTGLESGTQYF. CDR3 DNA: TGTGCCAGCAGTACGGGACTAGAATCGGGTACGCAGTATTTT.

This clonotype occurred many times. V gene TRBV6-2 or TRBV6-3 combines with J gene TRBJ2-1, with 11 bases lining up with TRBD2. Germline CDR1 MNHEY, CDR2 SVGEGT. This CDR3 spans 17 amino acids. Losses at the gene ends were 0 bases for V and 7 bases for J; bases not matched to a gene: 8. CDR3 sequence reads: CASSYSLAGGDRNEQFF. The CDR3 DNA is TGTGCCAGCAGTTACTCCCTAGCGGGGGGAGATCGGAATGAGCAGTTCTTC.

In this sample, this clonotype turned up many times. The V call is TRBV4-1, the J call TRBJ1-5, with D uncertain. The germline V gene encodes CDR1 MGHRA and CDR2 YSYEKL. The germline V and J ends were trimmed by 1 base and 6 bases, with 4 bases remaining between them. CDR3 length: 12 residues. This CDR3 is CASSQVGQPQHF. The CDR3 coding sequence is TGCGCCAGCAGCCAAGTGGGTCAGCCCCAGCATTTT.

This clonotype was picked up a small number of times. The chain combines TRBV14 with TRBJ2-1; TRBD1 is a possible D gene (6 bases). The V gene lost 5 bases and the J gene lost 6 bases, with 14 bases spanning the gap. Germline CDR1 reads SGHDN; CDR2 reads FVKESK. The CDR3 is 14 amino acids. CDR3 sequence: CASSYRDNFNEQFF. Written as DNA, the CDR3 is TGTGCCAGCAGCTACCGGGACAACTTCAATGAGCAGTTCTTC.

In its sample, this clonotype was seen a few times. This chain joins TRBV2 and TRBJ2-1; maybe TRBD2 (5 bases). There are 15 residues in the CDR3. CDR1 SNHLY and CDR2 FYNNEI come from the germline V gene. V was shortened by 6 bases and J by 4 bases, with 16 bases between the two germline ends. The DNA of the CDR3 is TGTGCCAGCAGAGGCACTAGTTCGGGGTACAATGAGCAGTTCTTC. Protein: CASRGTSSGYNEQFF.

V gene TRBV7-9 combines with J gene TRBJ2-3; 9 nucleotides agree with TRBD1. The ends lost 5 bases at V and 3 bases at J; junction bases unmatched: 18. The CDR3 is 19 amino acids. The germline V gene has CDR1 SEHNR and CDR2 FQNEAQ (reference sequence). In nucleotides, the CDR3 is TGTGCCAGCAGCCCCCGTTCCGGGACAGGGTCACAGGGGACAGATACGCAGTATTTT. This translates into CASSPRSGTGSQGTDTQYF.

The chain joins TRBV20-1 to TRBJ1-1; possible D gene TRBD1, 6 bases. The CDR3 covers 14 residues. Germline lookup yields CDR1 DFQATT and CDR2 SNEGSKA (reference sequence). DNA of the CDR3: TGCAGCGGCCGACAGGACGGAACGAGGACTGAAGCTTTCTTT. Translating gives CSGRQDGTRTEAFF.

This clonotype came up many times. The gene calls are TRBV7-6 and TRBJ2-1; D is unresolved. The germline gives CDR1 SGHVS, CDR2 FNYEAQ. V dropped 2 bases and J dropped 5 bases, with 13 bases sitting between them. The CDR3 totals 15 residues. The CDR3 loop reads CASSLSIGVDNEQFF. CDR3 DNA: TGTGCCAGCAGCTTATCTATTGGGGTCGACAATGAGCAGTTCTTC. Full variable domain (rest looked up from reference TRBV7-6 and TRBJ2-1): GAGVSQSPRYKVTKRGQDVALRCDPISGHVSLYWYRQALGQGPEFLTYFNYEAQQDKSGLPNDRFSAERPEGSISTLTIQRTEQRDSAMYRCASSLSIGVDNEQFFGPGTRLTVL.

In its sample, this clonotype was seen many times. The chain has TRBV6-2 or TRBV6-3 and TRBJ2-3; TRBD2 aligns across 10 bases. J lost 2 bases, V lost 2 bases, and 7 bases had no gene match. Germline values: CDR1 MNHEY, CDR2 SVGEGT. The CDR3 runs 17 residues. The CDR3, as DNA: TGTGCCAGCAGTTACCTAAGGACTAGCGGACCCACAGATACGCAGTATTTT. Amino acids: CASSYLRTSGPTDTQYF.

This clonotype appeared a few times. V gene TRBV6-2 or TRBV6-3 combines with J gene TRBJ1-5, with D perhaps TRBD1 (5 bases). From germline, CDR1 is MNHEY and CDR2 SVGEGT. CDR3 size: 14 residues. Between the trimmed V and J ends, which lost 2 bases and 7 bases, there was a span of 12 bases. This chain's CDR3 is CASSYRGTGQPQHF. CDR3 bases: TGTGCCAGCAGTTACAGGGGTACCGGACAGCCCCAGCATTTT.

In this sample, this clonotype turned up a few times. The gene calls are TRBV7-3 and TRBJ2-1; D might be TRBD1 (6 bases). CDR1 and CDR2 (germline): SGHTA, FQGTGA. Deletions cut 1 base from V and 0 bases from J, with 13 bases between. The CDR3 loop spans 17 amino acids. The chain's CDR3 is CASSLKRQGFSYNEQFF. The CDR3 DNA is TGTGCCAGCAGCTTAAAAAGGCAGGGGTTCTCCTACAATGAGCAGTTCTTC.

This clonotype was picked up a small number of times. The rearrangement uses TRBV7-3 and TRBJ2-1, with 11 positions matching TRBD2. This CDR3 contains 17 residues. J was trimmed by 3 bases and V by 5 bases; bases with no gene match: 9. Germline V CDR1 and CDR2: SGHTA, FQGTGA. This chain's CDR3 is CASSIGTSGPYYNEQFF. CDR3 DNA sequence: TGTGCCAGCAGCATAGGGACTAGCGGCCCTTACTACAATGAGCAGTTCTTC.

This clonotype was observed a few times. The chain recombines TRBV20-1 with TRBJ1-5; D call uncertain. V lost 0 bases and J 2 bases, leaving 14 bases between the germline ends. Germline V gives CDR1 DFQATT, CDR2 SNEGSKA (reference sequence). This CDR3 has 16 amino acids. In nucleotides, the CDR3 is TGCAGTGCTAGAGATTTAGGGAAAGCGGGCAATCAGCCCCAGCATTTT. This translates into CSARDLGKAGNQPQHF.

The sample holds a few counts of this clonotype. The chain is built from TRBV9 and TRBJ2-3; D not certain. The ends were cut back, 0 bases at V and 2 bases at J, with 13 bases in the middle. There are 16 residues in the CDR3. In germline, CDR1 is SGDLS, CDR2 YYNGEE. DNA of the CDR3: TGTGCCAGCAGCGTAGTTTCTGTTTTGCCCACAGATACGCAGTATTTT. Protein product: CASSVVSVLPTDTQYF.

This clonotype was observed a handful of times. The V call is TRBV25-1, the J call TRBJ1-2; D unclear. The V end was cut by 2 bases, the J end by 5 bases, with 15 bases between. The CDR3 spans 15 residues. Germline CDR1 and CDR2: MGHDK and SYGVNS. Here the CDR3 reads CASSEAEPNTYGYTF. The DNA for the CDR3 is TGTGCCAGCAGTGAAGCCGAACCAAACACTTATGGCTACACCTTC.

The V gene is TRBV7-9, the J gene TRBJ2-5; TRBD1 aligns across 7 bases. This CDR3 contains 16 residues. CDR1 SEHNR and CDR2 FQNEAQ come from the germline V gene (reference sequence). The ends lost 3 bases at V and 5 bases at J; junction bases unmatched: 12. The CDR3 region is CASSLGQHNKAETQYF. In nucleotides, the CDR3 is TGTGCCAGCAGCTTGGGACAGCACAATAAAGCGGAGACCCAGTACTTC.

This clonotype was seen a handful of times. The chain recombines TRBV13 with TRBJ1-2, with 8 bases matching TRBD1. V shed 5 bases, J shed 5 bases, and the junction held 7 bases outside the gene matches. The CDR3 is 14 residues long. Germline values: CDR1 PRHDT, CDR2 FYEKMQ (reference sequence). CDR3 residues: CASSPDRDRYGYTF. CDR3 nucleotide sequence: TGTGCCAGCAGCCCGGACAGGGATCGATATGGCTACACCTTC. The entire variable domain, with the rest obtained from reference TRBV13 and TRBJ1-2, is as follows: AAGVIQSPRHLIKEKRETATLKCYPIPRHDTVYWYQQGPGQDPQFLISFYEKMQSDKGSIPDRFSAQQFSDYHSELNMSSLELGDSALYFCASSPDRDRYGYTFGSGTRLTVV.

The chain is built from TRBV20-1 and TRBJ2-7, with 9 bases matching TRBD1. V was pared by 0 bases and J by 3 bases, with 9 bases of the junction left unmatched. CDR1 and CDR2 (germline): DFQATT, SNEGSKA (reference sequence). This CDR3 has 16 residues. DNA of the CDR3: TGCAGTGCTAGAGATTCCGGGACAGGGTTTAGCTACGAGCAGTACTTC. Residues: CSARDSGTGFSYEQYF.

The chain links TRBV29-1 to TRBJ1-2; D gene uncertain. Germline V lookup: CDR1 SQVTM, CDR2 ANQGSEA. The length of the CDR3 is 11 residues. With 6 bases removed from V and 6 bases from J, the gap between germline ends came to 11 bases. The CDR3 DNA reads as TGCAGCGTCACCGTAACGAATGGCTACACCTTC. This codes for CSVTVTNGYTF.

The genes are TRBV18 and TRBJ2-6, with a weak D call TRBD1 (6 bases). Trimming took off 3 bases at V and 0 bases at J, with 21 bases between the two ends. CDR1 is KGHSH and CDR2 is LQKENI in the germline V gene. This CDR3 is built from 20 residues. The CDR3 here is CASSPRVLGDTTSGANVLTF. CDR3 bases: TGTGCCAGCTCACCCCGAGTCTTAGGGGACACTACCTCTGGGGCCAACGTCCTGACTTTC.

The rearrangement uses TRBV4-1 and TRBJ2-3, with 12 bases lining up with TRBD2. CDR1 MGHRA and CDR2 YSYEKL come from the germline V gene. With V trimmed by 3 bases and J by 4 bases, 5 bases remained unmatched. The CDR3 contains 16 residues. CDR3 region: CASSQKLAGGSDTQYF. The DNA of the CDR3 is TGCGCCAGCAGCCAGAAACTAGCGGGGGGATCAGATACGCAGTATTTT.

The gene calls are TRBV20-1 and TRBJ2-5; the D gene is possibly TRBD2 (5 bases). V lost 3 bases and J lost 1, with 6 bases in between. This CDR3 region has 12 residues. Germline CDR1 DFQATT, CDR2 SNEGSKA (reference sequence). CDR3 in DNA: TGCAGTGCTAGTGGGAGCCAAGAGACCCAGTACTTC. Its protein product is CSASGSQETQYF.

This clonotype was detected only a few times. The genes are TRBV29-1 and TRBJ1-1; no definite D call. The V gene lost 0 bases and the J gene lost 8 bases, with 10 bases spanning the gap. Per germline, CDR1 SQVTM and CDR2 ANQGSEA. The CDR3 is made up of 12 amino acids. DNA of the CDR3: TGCAGCGTTGAAGATGATCGGGGAGAAGCTTTCTTT. Translation gives CSVEDDRGEAFF. The full variable domain, its missing parts supplied by reference TRBV29-1 and TRBJ1-1, is SAVISQKPSRDICQRGTSLTIQCQVDSQVTMMFWYRQQPGQSLTLIATANQGSEATYESGFVIDKFPISRPNLTFSTLTVSNMSPEDSSIYLCSVEDDRGEAFFGQGTRLTVV.